What follows are 3 T cell receptor beta chains derived from one specimen sequenced in a study of glioma-infiltrating T cells after dendritic cell vaccination (dated by TCRdb to between 2015 and 2016). Libraries were constructed by the immunoSEQ multiplex PCR assay. TCRdb provides this immuneACCESS table in a form limited to in-frame rearrangements. Some clones are lacking; in checked studies, under half of them reflect an unresolved V gene, and why the rest are absent is not known. The sample table contains fewer than 95,000 clones; only one count was recorded for around 85% of them. Of the sample, roughly 8.4% is held by the ten largest clones. This sample's time point label indicates: after dendritic cell vaccination, including at tumor progression/relapse. Sample: blood, taken after dendritic cell vaccination. These receptors were collected from a human donor with glioblastoma.

This clone has more than one count but fewer than ten. The genes are TRBV6-5 and TRBJ1-3; 7 bases are a match to TRBD1. From germline, CDR1 is MNHEY and CDR2 SVGAGI. There are 15 residues in the CDR3. V was pared by 1 base and J by 4 bases, with 4 bases of the junction left unmatched. Written as DNA, the CDR3 is TGTGCCAGCAGTTACTTTGGGACAGCCGGAAACACCATATATTTT. This encodes CASSYFGTAGNTIYF.

The chain has TRBV27 and TRBJ2-1; TRBD2 aligns across 8 bases. This CDR3 has 16 residues. CDR1 and CDR2 from the germline V gene are MNHEY and SMNVEV (reference sequence). After removal of 4 bases from V and 0 bases from J, the junction contained 5 bases not matched to a gene. CDR3 residues: CASSYKSGSSYNEQFF. CDR3 nucleotide sequence: TGTGCCAGCAGTTACAAAAGCGGGAGCTCCTACAATGAGCAGTTCTTC.

J is TRBJ2-7 and V is TRBV11-3; D may be TRBD1 (6 bases). CDR1 and CDR2 from the germline V gene are SGHNT and YENEEA. The CDR3 is made up of 17 amino acids. Trimming took off 3 bases at V and 1 base at J, with 19 bases between the two ends. CDR3 region: CASSLGNKGVGSYEQYF. The CDR3 region has the DNA TGTGCCAGCAGCTTGGGGAATAAGGGGGTCGGTTCCTACGAGCAGTACTTC.